What follows is one TCR beta chain and its context. Ten or more counts support this clone. The clone's antigen remains unknown. No clone much larger than this one lies a single base away; base qualities are absent. The CDR3 covers 13 residues, taking in both the cysteine and the phenylalanine. The DNA shown is the 39-base CDR3, in frame from base 1. CDR1 and CDR2 are drawn from the germline V gene: SNHLY, FYNNEI. After removal of 8 bases from V and 1 base from J, the junction retains 5 bases not matched to a gene. The cohort was made up of roughly 670 healthy bone marrow donors. All cohort members were sampled while nominally healthy, although unrecorded immune exposures were likely present. The donor was CMV seronegative and was included in the group of 352 seronegative cohort members. Every donor gave a peripheral blood sample, and the peripheral blood mononuclear cells from that sample were used for TCR beta sequencing. Genomic DNA extraction from the blood cell samples was performed with the Qiagen DNeasy Blood Extraction Kit.

The library was produced with the immunoSEQ multiplex PCR assay. For the multiplex PCR, a mixture combining 60 forward primers for TCR Vbeta segments and 13 reverse primers for TCR Jbeta segments was used. The CDR3 region of rearranged TCR beta genes was amplified from genomic DNA by a multiplex PCR assay. On the Illumina HiSeq System, the amplified TCR beta libraries were sequenced as 87-base-pair reads. The authors' pipeline ran thus. A later analysis counted about 82 million unique TCR beta chains across the 700 or so repertoires, and some 12 million of these chains were shared by at least two donors. Raw reads were error-corrected and collapsed into unique sequences with a nearest-neighbor algorithm that merged closely related sequences to remove PCR and sequencing errors. V, D and J gene segments were assigned by aligning CDR3 sequences to IMGT reference sequences. Each retained sequence needed at least a six-nucleotide match to both a V gene segment and a J gene segment. A rearrangement counted as productive if the CDR3 had no stop codons and remained in frame with V and J, and every other rearrangement counted as non-productive. CDR3 was defined by IMGT convention, running from the second conserved V-encoded cysteine to the conserved J-encoded phenylalanine. The earlier analysis of 500 to 600 of the donors excluded sequences that lacked an unambiguous match to a single V gene segment. In an earlier analysis of 450 to 700 of the donors, V segments were called functional above 56.7% productive rearrangements and were called segregating when the between-donor standard deviation exceeded 5%. A statistical classification framework was developed to diagnose cytomegalovirus status using the catalog of TCR beta chain sequences. In a later analysis, V and J genes were assigned by comparing TCR nucleotide sequences against IMGT/GENE-DB human TR gene sequences. In a later analysis, CDR3 sequences and most-parsimonious VDJ recombination scenarios were assigned using the TCRdist pipeline. In a later analysis, each TCR beta chain was defined by its CDR3 amino acid sequence together with its V-gene family, and reads without a unique V-gene family were excluded. As a way to deal with suspected cross-contamination and a sequencing artifact, a later analysis dropped roughly 620 nucleotide sequences that were highly shared and had low generation probability. A later analysis calculated a clonal expansion index for each public chain from normalized within-repertoire ranks of inferred template counts. A later analysis computed generation probabilities with a VDJ recombination model fitted to out-of-frame rearrangements, and checked the results against IGoR. A later analysis scored TCR-TCR, TCR-HLA and TCR-CMV co-occurrence with hypergeometric tests, applying a repertoire-size bias correction to TCR pairs. In a later analysis, false discovery rates were estimated by permuting HLA or CMV assignments 20 times. In a later analysis, co-occurring TCRs were grouped using DBSCAN, and TCRdist sequence similarity was added for clustering within HLA-allele-positive subsets. Co-occurrence clustering excluded repertoires with fewer than 30,000 or more than 120,000 public chains, plus five with anomalous nucleotide sharing. Not all clones reach the TCRdb copy of this immuneACCESS table, which keeps in-frame sequences only. Checked studies attribute under half of the gap to unresolved V genes and leave the rest unexplained. The V and J calls and clone size were taken over from that table, and D and trimming were inferred from the DNA. In this sample the table shows under 200,000 clones, 80% to 85% of which occur a single time. The top ten hold approximately 1.5% of the sample.

This entry is derived from a study of cytomegalovirus exposure and HLA in healthy donors (dated 2017 in TCRdb). Study-wide context: According to an earlier analysis of 587 of the donors, 150 million to 200 million T cells yielded approximately 120 million unique TCR beta sequences and approximately 280 Gb of sequence data. Typing coverage differed by locus: A, B, C, DRB1 and DQB1 were typed in roughly 620-630 donors, DQA1 in about 510, DPA1 in nearly 610, and DPB1 in 450 to 480. Among the roughly 400 genotyped donors, around 79% belonged to the genetic ancestry cluster associated with self-reported Caucasian donors. Across approximately 400 genotyped donors of the cohort, an average of about 250,000 unique TCR beta nucleotide sequences per donor were sequenced, and about a sixth of those sequences were non-productive. A later genetic analysis took genome-wide SNP genotypes for about three fifths of the roughly 700 donors and used that subset as a discovery cohort. Every repertoire in the discovery cohort had been generated on one and the same sequencing platform. HLA typing covered class I and class II loci at four-digit resolution. Donor age, sex, ethnicity and CMV serostatus were compiled together with the repertoire data. High-throughput TCR immunosequencing, statistical association of individual TCRs with disease status, and machine learning were combined to predict cytomegalovirus infection status. In addition to the first cohort of about 650 subjects, a separate validation cohort of 120 different subjects was used. Several DR-DQ haplotypes were treated as single units for association and clustering because of strong linkage in the cohort. Approximately 330 gigabases of sequencing data and roughly 80 million unique TCR sequences made up an early release that covered some 640 HLA-typed donors. To decide whether each TCR beta V gene segment behaved as functional or pseudogenic, an earlier analysis of some 600 of the donors relied on high-throughput TCR beta sequencing. To study patterns of TCR occurrence, a later analysis re-analyzed previously published TCR beta repertoires from more than 550 donors and added high-resolution HLA genotyping. Using immunosequencing, the study profiled T cell repertoires from fewer than 700 subjects and related those repertoires to cytomegalovirus serostatus. Rather than drawing on any new phenotypic data, the later analysis identified candidate immune exposures from TCR beta sequences and the way those sequences occurred across donors. The study was designed to test whether signatures of past pathogen exposure could be identified by cataloging public T cell receptors. Study-wide conclusions, independent of this receptor: This cohort had only TCR beta chains sequenced, and the lack of alpha or paired-chain data limited which features could be detected. The classifier was reported to diagnose cytomegalovirus status with high specificity and sensitivity in both the original cohort and the validation cohort. For the cohort, immune exposure information was limited to CMV serostatus. In a later analysis, TCR association rates were found to vary across HLA loci, with the most associated TCRs seen for DRB1 alleles and the fewest for HLA-C alleles. Most CMV-associated TCR beta chains appeared to be HLA-restricted in a later analysis, and the HLA associations seemed to be driven largely by CMV exposure. In a later analysis, some 17,000 TCR beta sequences were associated with specific HLA alleles at a false discovery rate of 0.05. In a later analysis, HLA-associated TCR beta chains were found to be more clonally expanded and to have lower generation probabilities than equally common non-associated chains. A later genetic analysis associated a missense DCLRE1C variant with V-gene and J-gene trimming of TCR beta chains, and an independent cohort replicated the association. Because HLA typing was unavailable for some donors at each locus, only the typed subset was used in association tests. In a later genetic analysis, fewer N-insertions in productive TCRs were reported among donors in an Asian-associated ancestry cluster than the approximately 670-donor mean. A further reported finding was that TCR beta sequences accurately predicted the HLA-A and HLA-B alleles for most subjects in the first cohort. Correlated functional status among segregating V segments might reflect linkage disequilibrium, but an unknown experimental factor could not be ruled out. According to a later analysis, parvovirus B19, influenza, CMV and Epstein-Barr virus appeared linked to several top co-occurrence clusters. Most TCR sequences were observed very rarely across donors, whereas some public TCRs were present in many individuals. The study gave a list of more than 150 TCR beta chains associated with cytomegalovirus. Assigning TCR associations to individual alleles was difficult when HLA alleles, especially DR and DQ, strongly co-occurred. It was suggested by the authors that the approach could potentially be generalized to other disease states and immunological phenotypes. Some IMGT-functional V segments, including TRBV6-2 and TRBV6-3, could not be told apart with the 87-base-pair reads, so those segments were excluded. In an earlier analysis of some 640 of the donors, most TCR beta V segments were observed in productive rearrangements about 90% or about 30% of the time, broadly matching IMGT annotations. A group of highly shared sequence variants was considered likely to be a technical artifact of the sequencing pipeline. A few of the identified cytomegalovirus-associated TCR beta chains were confirmed in vitro to be specific for cytomegalovirus antigens. Because counts were too low, seventeen rarely observed V segments, including chromosome 9 orphons, were excluded from the earlier analysis of around 640 of the donors. Presence/absence analyses assumed roughly uniform sequencing depth across donors, an assumption that may not hold.

Sequencing used PBMCs. This TCR came from a woman aged 18-29 years in good health and CMV-seronegative. This chain joins TRBV2 to TRBJ2-7, with 7 central nucleotides matching TRBD1. The DNA sequence reads TGTGCCAGCGGGACAGTTATATCCTACGAGCAGTACTTC. Its product reads: CASGTVISYEQYF.